This T cell receptor (beta chain) was sequenced for a study of blood T cells in healthy people across ages. Peripheral blood, about 10 milliliters per donor, was collected. The study isolated at least 6.5 million PBMCs from each sample. Germline CDR1 LGHDT, CDR2 YNNKEL (reference sequence). The junction had 6 bases not matched to a gene; V was cut back by 3 bases and J by 8 bases. The CDR3 extends over 15 amino acids. Study-level results: Percentage of naive T cells showed a strong correlation with TCR beta diversity.

It was with a sample-barcoded 5' primer and a J-beta primer mix that a second PCR of about 6 to 12 cycles was run. One entry per CDR3 protein, called by TCRdb with MiXCR from the 5' RACE reads. Here the sample spans about 830,000 distinct CDR3 sequences, around two thirds being singletons. As to this clonotype: Its cognate antigen is unknown.

Sequencing was performed on blood. V and J are TRBV3-1 and TRBJ2-1; 11 bases align to TRBD1. The clonotype was recovered from a young man in good health. The CDR3 DNA follows: TGTGCCAGCAGCCACTGGACAGGGGGCGTCTATGAGCAGTTCTTC. As protein: CASSHWTGGVYEQFF.